The 30 T cell receptor beta chains below come from one sample, sequenced in a study of T cells in Graves' hyperthyroidism and ophthalmopathy. Amplified TCR beta CDR3 regions derived from RNA transcripts. Researchers ran a first-round RT-PCR on the TCR CDR3 using the HTBI primer set. Each CDR3 protein gets one entry after TCRdb re-called the multiplex PCR reads with MiXCR. The sample contains 480,000 or so distinct CDR3 sequences, 35% to 50% of which appear only once. The sample consisted of peripheral blood or thyroid tissue (not recorded which). The receptors originated from an adult woman with Graves' disease, either hyperthyroidism or ophthalmopathy (not recorded which).

The chain has TRBV9 and TRBJ2-6; D possibly corresponds to TRBD1 (6 bases). Germline assignment: CDR1 SGDLS and CDR2 YYNGEE. Trimming stripped 4 bases from V and 0 bases from J, with 11 bases between. The CDR3 is 16 amino acids. The CDR3 protein is CASSQGSGSGANVLTF. Here the CDR3 DNA reads TGTGCCAGCAGCCAGGGGTCAGGCTCTGGGGCCAACGTCCTGACTTTC.

The chain uses TRBV6-1 and TRBJ2-5; 13 bases line up with TRBD2. There are 17 residues in the CDR3. The trim removed 6 bases at V and 0 bases at J, leaving 7 bases unmatched. Germline CDR1 is MNHNS and CDR2 is SASEGT. The CDR3 spells CASSSRTSGGYQETQYF. Here the CDR3 DNA reads TGTGCCAGCAGCAGTAGGACTAGCGGGGGATACCAAGAGACCCAGTACTTC.

The V gene is TRBV12-3 or TRBV12-4, the J gene TRBJ1-1, with D hard to call. V was trimmed by 6 bases and J by 3 bases, leaving 14 bases between them. CDR3 length: 14 amino acids. The CDR3 region has the DNA TGTGCCAGCAGCCTCACAGAGAGGGACACTGAAGCTTTCTTT. This codes for CASSLTERDTEAFF.

The chain joins TRBV2 to TRBJ1-2, with TRBD1 as a possible D gene (5 bases). Germline CDR1 and CDR2: SNHLY and FYNNEI. This CDR3 has 12 residues. Trimming shortened V by 6 bases and J by 7 bases, and 12 bases separated the two germline ends. CDR3 protein: CASRFMGRGYTF. The CDR3 DNA reads as TGTGCCAGCAGATTTATGGGACGTGGCTACACCTTC.

This clonotype was recorded many times. This chain links TRBV12-3 or TRBV12-4 with TRBJ1-5; the match to TRBD1 covers 7 bases. V shed 5 bases, J shed 6 bases, and the junction held 7 bases outside the gene matches. The CDR3 contains 14 residues. CDR3 protein: CASSRTGVGQPQHF. The CDR3 bases are TGTGCCAGCAGTCGGACAGGTGTGGGTCAGCCCCAGCATTTT.

The chain is built from TRBV7-2 and TRBJ2-7, with TRBD2 matching 11 bases. V gave up 7 bases and J gave up 11 bases; unmatched junction bases: 16. The CDR3 totals 15 residues. Germline loops: CDR1 SGHTA, CDR2 FQGNSA. As DNA, the CDR3 is TGTGCCAGCACCAAACGACTAGCGGGGACCTACAGGGAGTACTTC. It codes for CASTKRLAGTYREYF.

The chain combines TRBV4-3 with TRBJ2-6; 7 bases are a match to TRBD2. The CDR3 has 20 amino acids. Per the germline V gene, CDR1 is LGHNA and CDR2 is YSLEER. Germline trimming cut 1 base from V and 0 bases from J; bases unmatched to any gene: 12. Written as DNA, the CDR3 is TGCGCCAGCAGCCAAGTACGAGGGCTAGCGGTACTCTCTGGGGCCAACGTCCTGACTTTC. It encodes CASSQVRGLAVLSGANVLTF.

The CDR3: CSARIVTGSYEQYF. CDR3 nucleotide sequence: TGCAGTGCTAGAATTGTTACAGGGTCCTACGAGCAGTACTTC. The rearrangement links TRBV20-1 to TRBJ2-7, with a tentative D call TRBD1 (6 bases). The CDR3 contains 14 residues. Germline CDR1 and CDR2: DFQATT and SNEGSKA (reference sequence). V gave up 2 bases and J gave up 1 base, with 12 bases separating them.

The sample holds a few counts of this clonotype. The gene calls are TRBV24-1 and TRBJ2-7; D is possibly TRBD1 (5 bases). The CDR3 is made up of 17 amino acids. The V gene lost 2 bases and the J gene lost 4 bases, with 20 bases spanning the gap. The germline V gene encodes CDR1 KGHDR and CDR2 SFDVKD. In nucleotides, the CDR3 is TGTGCCACCAGTGATTCCAAGGGTCAGGGCCAGGTTTACGAGCAGTACTTC. Protein: CATSDSKGQGQVYEQYF.

Many counts were recorded for this clonotype. The genes are TRBV3-1 and TRBJ1-2; TRBD1 matches 8 bases. With V trimmed by 3 bases and J by 3 bases, 18 bases remained unmatched. CDR1 and CDR2 from the germline V gene are LGHDT and YNNKEL (reference sequence). CDR3 size: 19 residues. CDR3 residues: CASSQRRTGRTTKHYGYTF. The CDR3, as DNA: TGTGCCAGCAGCCAGCGTAGGACAGGGAGGACGACGAAACACTATGGCTACACCTTC.

The V gene is TRBV9, the J gene TRBJ2-5; TRBD1 is a possible D gene (7 bases). The V and J ends lost 5 bases and 5 bases respectively, with 16 bases between them. The CDR3 totals 14 residues. Germline CDR1 is SGDLS and CDR2 is YYNGEE. CDR3 nucleotides: TGTGCCAGCAGTGGAGGGGGCACGGGGGAGACCCAGTACTTC. Protein sequence: CASSGGGTGETQYF.

The chain uses TRBV29-1 and TRBJ2-7; D is perhaps TRBD1 or TRBD2 (6 bases each). The CDR3 spans 13 residues. Germline V CDR1 and CDR2: SQVTM, ANQGSEA. The V end lost 6 bases, the J end lost 4 bases, and 16 bases lay between the germline ends. For the CDR3, the DNA is TGCAGCGTCCGAGGGGGGAGTAGGTACGAGCAGTACTTC. Its translation: CSVRGGSRYEQYF.

The J gene is TRBJ2-6, the V gene TRBV12-3 or TRBV12-4, with a tentative D call TRBD2 (7 bases). The V end was cut by 4 bases, the J end by 2 bases, with 12 bases between. The CDR3 is 16 amino acids. The CDR3: CASSSGGAPGANVLTF. CDR3 in DNA: TGTGCCAGCAGTTCGGGGGGCGCACCTGGGGCCAACGTCCTGACTTTC.

This clonotype has at least ten counts. The rearrangement links TRBV2 to TRBJ2-2; D is undetermined. V shed 4 bases and J shed 4 bases, with 16 bases lying between them. CDR3 length equals 16 residues. Per germline, CDR1 SNHLY and CDR2 FYNNEI. The CDR3 bases are TGTGCCAGCAGTGTATTTGGTCCCCCAGGCACCGGGGAGCTGTTTTTT. Translated, it gives CASSVFGPPGTGELFF.

The chain combines TRBV2 with TRBJ2-6, with D hard to call. Germline CDR1 and CDR2: SNHLY and FYNNEI. The CDR3 extends over 11 amino acids. Trimming pared 7 bases from V and 5 bases from J, leaving 3 bases between. The CDR3, as DNA: TGTGCCAGCAACTGGGCCAACGTCCTGACTTTC. Protein sequence: CASNWANVLTF.

This clonotype was counted many times. The V and J genes are TRBV7-3 and TRBJ2-5; no clear D. V shed 5 bases and J shed 5 bases, with 18 bases lying between them. The germline CDR1 and CDR2 sequences are SGHTA and FQGTGA. The CDR3 covers 15 residues. The CDR3, as DNA: TGTGCCAGCAGCGTTAACAGTGGCTTGGGGGAGACCCAGTACTTC. Its protein product is CASSVNSGLGETQYF. Variable domain in full (rest from reference TRBV7-3 and TRBJ2-5): GAGVSQTPSNKVTEKGKYVELRCDPISGHTALYWYRQSLGQGPEFLIYFQGTGAADDSGLPNDRFFAVRPEGSVSTLKIQRTERGDSAVYLCASSVNSGLGETQYFGPGTRLLVL.

About this clonotype: One end of the junction is discordant with germline, which a read error may explain. The chain uses TRBV2 and TRBJ1-2, with 8 bases aligning to TRBD1. The CDR3 length is 13 residues. The germline gives CDR1 SNHLY, CDR2 FYNNEI. The CDR3 region is CASSGQGGLGYTF. The CDR3 DNA reads TGTGCTAGCAGCGGACAGGGAGGACTCGGCTACACCTTC. The whole variable domain, remainder taken from reference TRBV2 and TRBJ1-2, is EPEVTQTPSHQVTQMGQEVILRCVPISNHLYFYWYRQILGQKVEFLVSFYNNEISEKSEIFDDQFSVERPDGSNFTLKIRSTKLEDSAMYFCASSGQGGLGYTFGSGTRLTVV.

The chain uses TRBV11-2 and TRBJ2-7; tentatively, D is TRBD1 (6 bases). The length of the CDR3 is 14 residues. Germline CDR1 and CDR2: SGHAT and FQNNGV. The V and J ends lost 3 bases and 3 bases respectively, with 12 bases between them. The CDR3 DNA follows: TGTGCCAGCAGCTTCGGGCAGGGGATCTACGAGCAGTACTTC. Translating it yields CASSFGQGIYEQYF.

The J gene is TRBJ2-7, the V gene TRBV4-3; 8 positions match TRBD2. The CDR3 loop spans 16 amino acids. J lost 1 base, V lost 1 base, and 6 bases had no gene match. CDR1 and CDR2 from the germline V gene are LGHNA and YSLEER. CDR3 amino acids: CASSQGLIAGSYEQYF. The CDR3 nucleotides are TGCGCCAGCAGCCAAGGTTTAATAGCGGGATCCTACGAGCAGTACTTC.

The V and J genes are TRBV2 and TRBJ1-2, with D hard to call. V lost 2 bases to trimming and J lost 7 bases, with 11 bases between them. CDR3 size: 13 residues. The germline V gene encodes CDR1 SNHLY and CDR2 FYNNEI. This CDR3 is CASSEILSRGYTF. The CDR3 DNA follows: TGTGCCAGCAGTGAAATCCTAAGTCGTGGCTACACCTTC.

The rearrangement links TRBV7-2 to TRBJ2-1; D possibly corresponds to TRBD2 (5 bases). CDR1 SGHTA and CDR2 FQGNSA come from the germline V gene. CDR3 size: 15 residues. Trimming stripped 5 bases from V and 6 bases from J, with 17 bases between. The CDR3 sequence: CASSLQLTSGNEQFF. The DNA of the CDR3 is TGTGCCAGCAGCCTGCAATTAACGAGCGGCAATGAGCAGTTCTTC.

This clonotype was found many times. The chain combines TRBV11-1 with TRBJ2-6; D is uncertain. The CDR3 runs 15 residues. CDR1 and CDR2 (germline): SGHAT, FQDESV (reference sequence). V was cut by 2 bases and J by 1 base, with 6 bases left in between. Here the CDR3 DNA reads TGTGCCAGCAGCTTATTAGTATCTGGGGCCAACGTCCTGACTTTC. This gives the protein CASSLLVSGANVLTF.

This chain connects TRBV7-9 to TRBJ2-7, with a weak D call TRBD2 (6 bases). CDR3 length: 11 amino acids. CDR1 and CDR2 from the germline V gene are SEHNR and FQNEAQ (reference sequence). This CDR3 is CARGGTYEQYF. The CDR3 DNA reads as TGTGCTAGAGGCGGGACGTACGAGCAGTACTTC.

This clonotype was counted at least ten times. J is TRBJ2-2 and V is TRBV20-1; 9 positions match TRBD1. With 5 bases clipped from V and 3 bases from J, the junction kept 4 bases outside the gene matches. Per the germline V gene, CDR1 is DFQATT and CDR2 is SNEGSKA (reference sequence). This CDR3 region has 14 residues. This CDR3 reads CSASGTGYTGELFF. The CDR3 bases are TGCAGTGCTTCCGGGACAGGGTACACCGGGGAGCTGTTTTTT.

This rearrangement joins TRBV6-2 or TRBV6-3 to TRBJ1-2; a possible D gene is TRBD1 (6 bases). With 7 bases removed from V and 4 bases from J, the gap between germline ends came to 13 bases. Germline V CDR1 and CDR2: MNHEY, SVGEGT. The CDR3 spans 13 residues. The CDR3 loop is CASTTGQVYGYTF. CDR3 DNA: TGTGCCAGCACCACGGGACAAGTCTATGGCTACACCTTC.

The rearrangement links TRBV10-2 to TRBJ1-4; D perhaps matches TRBD1 (5 bases). This CDR3 has 13 amino acids. V was clipped by 8 bases and J by 5 bases, with 12 bases between them. Germline CDR1 and CDR2: WSHSY and SAAADI. The CDR3 region is CASQSTGNEKLFF. DNA for the CDR3: TGCGCCAGCCAGAGCACAGGAAATGAAAAACTGTTTTTT.

Concerning this clonotype itself: Since the CDR3 does not end with the conserved phenylalanine or tryptophan, this likely comes from a read error. It is unclear where the CDR3 begins or ends on the DNA, so no DNA is shown, and the CDR3 is as TCRdb lists it. The V gene is TRBV7-2, the J gene TRBJ2-6; the table's D call, TRBD2, was not checked against the DNA. The CDR3 sequence runs 10 residues, both termini included. The germline CDR1 and CDR2 sequences are SGHTA and FQGNSA. The CDR3 sequence is CASSFGRRGT.

Only a few counts were recorded for this clonotype. The chain joins TRBV10-3 to TRBJ1-2; D unclear. Germline lookup yields CDR1 ENHRY and CDR2 SYGVKD. The CDR3 loop spans 13 amino acids. Trimming stripped 5 bases from V and 3 bases from J, with 10 bases between. CDR3: CAISPTYYYGYTF. CDR3 sequence (DNA): TGTGCCATCAGTCCGACATATTACTATGGCTACACCTTC.

This clonotype was seen only a few times. The chain links TRBV29-1 to TRBJ2-5; no clear D. This CDR3 spans 13 amino acids. Trimming shortened V by 7 bases and J by 5 bases, and 17 bases separated the two germline ends. Germline CDR1 SQVTM, CDR2 ANQGSEA. DNA of the CDR3: TGCAGCGCCTCGCCCGCCGTAGGTGAGACCCAGTACTTC. The encoded protein is CSASPAVGETQYF.

This clonotype appeared a few times. The CDR3, as DNA: TGTGCCAGCAGTGGACTAGCGGGATCCGGGGAGCTGTTTTTT. This gives the protein CASSGLAGSGELFF. The V and J genes are TRBV12-3 or TRBV12-4 and TRBJ2-2, with TRBD2 identical over 12 bases. The V gene end was trimmed by 5 bases and the J gene end by 6 bases; junction bases not matched to a gene: 1. The CDR3 runs to 14 residues.